This T cell receptor beta chain comes out of a study of Ad26.COV2.S vaccination and SARS-CoV-2 variants. Whole-study findings and limits: Substantial post-vaccination breadth of spike-specific CD8+ and CD4+ T cell responses was reported.

The sample's treatment: roughly 19 received Ad26.COV2.S at low or high dose, single or two shots; about 5 received placebo; per-sample allocation not given. After the first vaccine or placebo injection, samples were drawn on day 63. A Boston adult aged 18-55 years was the donor. Comments on this clone: Its antigen is as yet unknown.

The CDR3 consists of 15 residues. Trimming took 4 bases from V and 5 from J, leaving 14 bases between them. CDR1 and CDR2 (germline): LGHDT, YNNKEL (reference sequence). Generated by immunoSEQ multiplex PCR, the TCRdb table keeps only in-frame clones and is missing some. The data contain 400,000 to 500,000 clones, around 89% of them seen just once; the ten biggest clones take up approximately 4%. This TCR was sampled from a person aged 18-60 years who received the Ad26.COV2.S COVID-19 vaccine or a placebo. The rearrangement links TRBV3-1 (or the pseudogene TRBV3-2) to TRBJ1-4, with D uncertain. The sequencing here drew on peripheral blood, taken in a trial of Ad26.COV2.S vaccine versus placebo. The CDR3 nucleotides read TGTGCCAGCAGCCTCCAGACTCGGCCCAATGAAAAACTGTTTTTT. Protein: CASSLQTRPNEKLFF.